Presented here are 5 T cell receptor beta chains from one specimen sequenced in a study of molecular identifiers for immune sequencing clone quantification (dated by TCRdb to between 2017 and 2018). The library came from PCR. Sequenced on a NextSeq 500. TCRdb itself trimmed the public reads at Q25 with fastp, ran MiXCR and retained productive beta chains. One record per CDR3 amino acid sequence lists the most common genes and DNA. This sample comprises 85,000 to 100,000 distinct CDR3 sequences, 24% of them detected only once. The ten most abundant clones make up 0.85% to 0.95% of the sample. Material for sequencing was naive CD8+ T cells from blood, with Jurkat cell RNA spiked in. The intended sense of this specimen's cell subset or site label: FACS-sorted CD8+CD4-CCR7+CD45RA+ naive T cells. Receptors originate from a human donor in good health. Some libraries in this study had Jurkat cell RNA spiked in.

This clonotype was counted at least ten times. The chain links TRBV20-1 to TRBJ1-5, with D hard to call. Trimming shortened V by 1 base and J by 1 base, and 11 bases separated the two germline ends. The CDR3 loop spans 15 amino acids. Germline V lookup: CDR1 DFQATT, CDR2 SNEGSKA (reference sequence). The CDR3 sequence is CSARGQGLSNQPQHF. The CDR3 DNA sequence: TGCAGTGCTAGAGGACAAGGCTTGAGCAATCAGCCCCAGCATTTT.

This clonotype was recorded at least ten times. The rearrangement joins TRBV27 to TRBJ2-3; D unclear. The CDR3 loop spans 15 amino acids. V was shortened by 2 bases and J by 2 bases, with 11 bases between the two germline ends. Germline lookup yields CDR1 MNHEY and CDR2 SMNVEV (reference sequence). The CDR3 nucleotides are TGTGCCAGCAGTTTAGTAGGCTCCCTCACAGATACGCAGTATTTT. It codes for CASSLVGSLTDTQYF.

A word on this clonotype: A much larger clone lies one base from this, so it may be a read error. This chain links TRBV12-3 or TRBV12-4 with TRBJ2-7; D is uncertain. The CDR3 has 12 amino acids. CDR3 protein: CACSDSSPRYYF. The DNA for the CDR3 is TGTGCCTGCAGTGATTCGAGCCCAAGGTATTACTTC.

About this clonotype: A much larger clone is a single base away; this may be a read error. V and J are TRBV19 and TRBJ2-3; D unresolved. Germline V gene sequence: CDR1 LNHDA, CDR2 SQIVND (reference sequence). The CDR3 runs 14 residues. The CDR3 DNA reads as TGTGCCAGTAGTCCCCGTTGGGGTACAGATGCGCAGTATTTT. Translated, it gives CASSPRWGTDAQYF.

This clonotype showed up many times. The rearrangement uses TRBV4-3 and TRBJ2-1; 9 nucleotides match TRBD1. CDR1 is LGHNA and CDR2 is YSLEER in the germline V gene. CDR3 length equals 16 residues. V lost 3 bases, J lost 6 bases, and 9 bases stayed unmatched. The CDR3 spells CASSQEGGTGTNEQFF. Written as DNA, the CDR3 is TGCGCCAGCAGCCAGGAGGGGGGGACAGGGACCAATGAGCAGTTCTTC.